This TCR beta chain stems from a study of OX40 agonist ivuxolimab in advanced cancers. Study-wide background: Therapy given before enrollment (anti-PD-1, anti-PD-L1 or anti-CTLA-4) was allowed, and 40% had some. Three individuals attained partial responses, comprising one hepatocellular carcinoma case and two cutaneous melanoma cases.

Method: immunoSEQ multiplex PCR; TCRdb's copy keeps in-frame clones and lacks some. The sample carries approximately 65,000 clones, 89% recorded once. On this clone: What it recognizes is unknown.

Points from the study as a whole: Compared with CD4+, CD8+ T cells on average had more expanded clones.

Germline CDR1 MNHEY, CDR2 SVGAGI. The CDR3 is 13 residues long. The ends were cut back, 6 bases at V and 3 bases at J, with 12 bases in the middle. The source material was CD4+ or CD8+ T cells sorted from blood, sampled in a trial of the OX40 agonist ivuxolimab. The TCR sequence derives from an adult with an advanced solid tumor such as melanoma, head and neck, liver or kidney cancer. V gene TRBV6-5 combines with J gene TRBJ2-7; D may be TRBD1 (6 bases). The CDR3 region has the DNA TGTGCCAGCAGCCCCGACAGGTACTACGAGCAGTACTTC. Residues: CASSPDRYYEQYF.